The source of this TCR beta chain is a study of T cell repertoires in cytomegalovirus infection. Study-wide context: Public TCR beta signatures indicated both CMV infection and matching HLA type.

From the reads, TCRdb called clonotypes with MiXCR, one entry per CDR3 protein. The data hold 150,000 to 200,000 distinct CDR3 sequences, with 28% observed a single time. Overall study results and limits: The ex vivo response was dominated by HLA-C-restricted CMV-specific TCR beta clonotypes. CMV carriers with the relevant HLA were identified by cumulative public TCR beta family frequency.

This clonotype was observed a few times. Its specificity is not known. The origin of this receptor is a human donor in good health (CMV status not recorded). Some clones in this sample may be carry-over from other donors' samples. The sequenced sample consisted of PBMCs.

In DNA, the CDR3 is TGTGCCAGCAGCCCCCCCCAAGCCTCCGGGGGCGCCGTGGCAGATACGCAGTATTTT. This encodes CASSPPQASGGAVADTQYF. The rearrangement uses TRBV11-2 and TRBJ2-3; D may be TRBD1 or TRBD2 (6 bases each). Germline CDR1 and CDR2: SGHAT and FQNNGV. The CDR3 contains 19 residues. V was pared by 5 bases and J by 4 bases, with 28 bases between. The whole variable domain, filled in from reference TRBV11-2 and TRBJ2-3, reads EAGVAQSPRYKIIEKRQSVAFWCNPISGHATLYWYQQILGQGPKLLIQFQNNGVVDDSQLPKDRFSAERLKGVDSTLKIQPAKLEDSAVYLCASSPPQASGGAVADTQYFGPGTRLTVL.